Each of the 6 T cell receptor beta chains below was sequenced from the same sample in a study of blood T cell repertoires in COVID-19. TCRdb keeps only in-frame clones here, not all; method: immunoSEQ multiplex PCR. Of about 160,000 clones in the sample, less than 85% were seen once. Sequences were obtained from peripheral blood. Source of these receptors: a human donor with acute or convalescent COVID-19. The donor label of this sample is uncertain.

The chain uses TRBV15 and TRBJ2-7; 8 bases are a match to TRBD1. There are 17 residues in the CDR3. Germline CDR1 and CDR2: LNHNV and YYDKDF (reference sequence). V dropped 0 bases and J dropped 6; count of bases not matched to a gene: 13. CDR3 nucleotides: TGTGCCACCAGCAGAGATTTACCCGGGACAGGTCTAGGCGAGCAGTACTTC. Amino acid sequence: CATSRDLPGTGLGEQYF.

The V and J genes are TRBV11-2 and TRBJ1-3, with D possibly matching TRBD1 (6 bases). Germline V gives CDR1 SGHAT, CDR2 FQNNGV. CDR3 length: 15 residues. V gave up 5 bases and J gave up 2 bases, with 13 bases separating them. The chain's CDR3 is CASSNLQGTGNTIYF. CDR3 in DNA: TGTGCCAGCAGCAATCTACAGGGTACTGGAAACACCATATATTTT.

J is TRBJ1-3 and V is TRBV4-1; no definite D call. This CDR3 is built from 15 residues. Germline V gene sequence: CDR1 MGHRA, CDR2 YSYEKL. V was pared by 4 bases and J by 4 bases, with 14 bases between. CDR3 region: CASSPPHSSGNTIYF. Here the CDR3 DNA reads TGCGCCAGCAGCCCCCCCCATAGTAGCGGAAACACCATATATTTT.

DNA for the CDR3: TGTGCCACCAGTGATCGGTTCTCCGGGACAGGGGGCCACAATGAGCAGTTCTTC. Its translation is CATSDRFSGTGGHNEQFF. This chain joins TRBV24-1 and TRBJ2-1, with 12 bases aligning to TRBD1. The CDR3 has 18 amino acids. Trimming took 3 bases from V and 5 from J; bases not matched to a gene: 10. CDR1 KGHDR and CDR2 SFDVKD come from the germline V gene.

A single count supports this clone. The rearrangement joins TRBV10-2 to TRBJ1-1, with D possibly matching TRBD1 (6 bases). V lost 4 bases, J lost 6 bases, and 12 bases lay in between. Germline CDR1 WSHSY, CDR2 SAAADI. This CDR3 is 13 amino acids long. In nucleotides, the CDR3 is TGCGCCAGCAGTGGGCGGGAGGGGGCTGAAGCTTTCTTT. Translated, it gives CASSGREGAEAFF.

J is TRBJ1-3 and V is TRBV28; 7 nucleotides align to TRBD1. The V gene end was trimmed by 5 bases and the J gene end by 2 bases; junction bases not matched to a gene: 3. Germline V gives CDR1 MDHEN, CDR2 SYDVKM. The CDR3 is 14 amino acids. CDR3 sequence reads: CASSETGAGNTIYF. CDR3 nucleotides: TGTGCCAGCAGTGAAACAGGGGCTGGAAACACCATATATTTT.